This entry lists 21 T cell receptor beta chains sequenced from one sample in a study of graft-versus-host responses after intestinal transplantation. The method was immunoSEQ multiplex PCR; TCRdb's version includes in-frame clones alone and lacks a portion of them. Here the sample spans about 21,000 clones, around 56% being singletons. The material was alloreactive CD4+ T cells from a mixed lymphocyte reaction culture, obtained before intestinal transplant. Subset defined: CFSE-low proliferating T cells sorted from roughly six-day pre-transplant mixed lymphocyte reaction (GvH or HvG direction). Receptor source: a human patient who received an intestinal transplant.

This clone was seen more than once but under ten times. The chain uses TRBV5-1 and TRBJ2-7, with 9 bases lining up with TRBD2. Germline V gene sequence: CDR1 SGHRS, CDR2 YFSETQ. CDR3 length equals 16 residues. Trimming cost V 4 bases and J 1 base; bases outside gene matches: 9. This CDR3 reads CASSRLASGASYEQYF. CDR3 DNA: TGCGCCAGCAGCCGGTTGGCTAGCGGGGCTTCCTACGAGCAGTACTTC.

The CDR3, as DNA: TGCGCCAGCAGCTTTCCGACTAGCGGGAGGCCTTTTATACAAGAGACCCAGTACTTC. Its translation: CASSFPTSGRPFIQETQYF. The genes are TRBV5-1 and TRBJ2-5; 13 bases are a match to TRBD2. In germline, CDR1 is SGHRS, CDR2 YFSETQ. After removal of 2 bases from V and 2 bases from J, the junction contained 12 bases not matched to a gene. The CDR3 has 19 amino acids.

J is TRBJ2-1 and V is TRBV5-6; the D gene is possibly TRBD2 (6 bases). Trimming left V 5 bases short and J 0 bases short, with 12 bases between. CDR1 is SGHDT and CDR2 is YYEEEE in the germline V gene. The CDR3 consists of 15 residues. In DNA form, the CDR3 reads TGTGCCAGCAGAGTCTACGGGAGCTCCTACAATGAGCAGTTCTTC. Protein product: CASRVYGSSYNEQFF.

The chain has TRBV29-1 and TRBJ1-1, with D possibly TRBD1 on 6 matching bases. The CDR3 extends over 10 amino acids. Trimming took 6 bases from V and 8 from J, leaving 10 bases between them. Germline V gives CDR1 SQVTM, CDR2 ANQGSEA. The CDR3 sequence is CSVVGQEAFF. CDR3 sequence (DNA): TGCAGCGTCGTCGGACAGGAAGCTTTCTTT.

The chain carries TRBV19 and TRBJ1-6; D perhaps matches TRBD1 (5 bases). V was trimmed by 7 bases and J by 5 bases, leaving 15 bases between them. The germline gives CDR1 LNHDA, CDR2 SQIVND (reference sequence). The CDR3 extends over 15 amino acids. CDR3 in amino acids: CASKSEQADNSPLHF. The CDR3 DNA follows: TGTGCCAGTAAAAGCGAACAGGCCGATAATTCACCCCTCCACTTT.

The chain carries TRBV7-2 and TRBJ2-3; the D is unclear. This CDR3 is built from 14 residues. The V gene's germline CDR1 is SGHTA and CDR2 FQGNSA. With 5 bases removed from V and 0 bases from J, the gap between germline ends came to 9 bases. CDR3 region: CASSPLTSTDTQYF. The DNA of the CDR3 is TGTGCCAGCAGCCCGCTGACTAGCACAGATACGCAGTATTTT.

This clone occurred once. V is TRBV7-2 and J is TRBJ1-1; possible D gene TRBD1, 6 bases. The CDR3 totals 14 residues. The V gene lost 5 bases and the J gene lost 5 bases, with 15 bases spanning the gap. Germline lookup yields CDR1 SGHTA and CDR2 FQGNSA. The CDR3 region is CASSPVTGRTEAFF. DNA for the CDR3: TGTGCCAGCAGCCCCGTCACAGGGCGTACTGAAGCTTTCTTT.

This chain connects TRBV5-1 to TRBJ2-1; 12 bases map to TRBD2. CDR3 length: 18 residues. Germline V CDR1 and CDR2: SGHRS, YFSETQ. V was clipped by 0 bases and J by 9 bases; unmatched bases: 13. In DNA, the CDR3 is TGCGCCAGCAGCTTGGCACTAGCGGGGGGTTACCCAATGGGTGAGCAGTTCTTC. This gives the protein CASSLALAGGYPMGEQFF.

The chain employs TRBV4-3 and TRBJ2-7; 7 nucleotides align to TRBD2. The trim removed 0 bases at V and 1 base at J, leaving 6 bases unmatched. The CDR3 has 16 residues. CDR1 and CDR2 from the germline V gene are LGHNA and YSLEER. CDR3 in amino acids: CASSQELASGSYEQYF. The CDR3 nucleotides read TGCGCCAGCAGCCAAGAGCTAGCTAGCGGTTCCTACGAGCAGTACTTC.

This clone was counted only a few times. The CDR3 region is CASSSVAGGHYEQYF. Here the CDR3 DNA reads TGCGCCAGCAGCTCCGTAGCGGGAGGCCACTACGAGCAGTACTTC. The chain uses TRBV5-1 and TRBJ2-7; 10 bases line up with TRBD2. The CDR3 contains 15 residues. Germline V gene data show CDR1 as SGHRS and CDR2 as YFSETQ. The V segment lost 3 bases and the J segment 3 bases; nucleotides outside the gene matches: 6.

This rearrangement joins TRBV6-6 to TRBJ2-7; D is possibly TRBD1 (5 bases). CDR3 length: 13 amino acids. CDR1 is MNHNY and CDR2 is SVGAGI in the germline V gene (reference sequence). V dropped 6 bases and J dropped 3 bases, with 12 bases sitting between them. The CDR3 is CASSPDTLYEQYF. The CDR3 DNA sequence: TGTGCCAGCAGCCCGGACACCCTCTACGAGCAGTACTTC.

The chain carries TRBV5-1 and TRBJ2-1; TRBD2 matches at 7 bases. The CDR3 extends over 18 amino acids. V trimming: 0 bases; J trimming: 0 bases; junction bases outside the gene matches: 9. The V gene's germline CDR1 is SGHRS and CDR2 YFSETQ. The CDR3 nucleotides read TGCGCCAGCAGCTTGGCCGTTACCGGGAGGCCCTCCTACAATGAGCAGTTCTTC. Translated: CASSLAVTGRPSYNEQFF.

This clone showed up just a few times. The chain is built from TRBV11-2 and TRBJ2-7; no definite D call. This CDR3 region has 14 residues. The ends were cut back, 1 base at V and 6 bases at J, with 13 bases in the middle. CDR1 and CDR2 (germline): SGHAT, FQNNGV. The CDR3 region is CASSLGAHFLEQYF. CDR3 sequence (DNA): TGTGCCAGCAGCTTAGGAGCCCACTTTCTCGAGCAGTACTTC. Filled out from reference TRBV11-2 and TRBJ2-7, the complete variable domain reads EAGVAQSPRYKIIEKRQSVAFWCNPISGHATLYWYQQILGQGPKLLIQFQNNGVVDDSQLPKDRFSAERLKGVDSTLKIQPAKLEDSAVYLCASSLGAHFLEQYFGPGTRLTVT.

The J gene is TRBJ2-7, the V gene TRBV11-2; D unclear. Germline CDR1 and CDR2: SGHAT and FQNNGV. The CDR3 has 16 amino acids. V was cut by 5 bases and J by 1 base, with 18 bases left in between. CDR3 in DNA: TGTGCCAGCAGCCTAACTAAAGGATTTGGATCCTACGAGCAGTACTTC. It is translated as CASSLTKGFGSYEQYF.

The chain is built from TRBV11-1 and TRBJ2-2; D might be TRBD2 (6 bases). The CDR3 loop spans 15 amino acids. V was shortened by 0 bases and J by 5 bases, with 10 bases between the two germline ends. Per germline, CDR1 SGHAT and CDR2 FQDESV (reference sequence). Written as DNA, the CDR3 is TGTGCCAGCAGCTTAGCAACTGGGGGGACCGGGGAGCTGTTTTTT. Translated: CASSLATGGTGELFF. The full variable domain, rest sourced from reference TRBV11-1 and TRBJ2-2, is EAEVAQSPRYKITEKSQAVAFWCDPISGHATLYWYRQILGQGPELLVQFQDESVVDDSQLPKDRFSAERLKGVDSTLKIQPAELGDSAMYLCASSLATGGTGELFFGEGSRLTVL.

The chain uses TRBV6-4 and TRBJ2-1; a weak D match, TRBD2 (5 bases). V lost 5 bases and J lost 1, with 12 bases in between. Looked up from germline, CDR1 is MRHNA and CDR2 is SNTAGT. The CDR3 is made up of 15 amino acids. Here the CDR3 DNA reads TGTGCCAGCAGTTCGGACGGCGGGTCCTACAATGAGCAGTTCTTC. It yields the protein CASSSDGGSYNEQFF.

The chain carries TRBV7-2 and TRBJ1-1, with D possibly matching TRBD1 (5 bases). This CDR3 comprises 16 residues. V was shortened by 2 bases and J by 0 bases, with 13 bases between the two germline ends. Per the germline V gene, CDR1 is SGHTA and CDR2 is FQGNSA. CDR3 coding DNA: TGTGCCAGCAGCTTAAACCCCTCGACAGTGAACACTGAAGCTTTCTTT. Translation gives CASSLNPSTVNTEAFF.

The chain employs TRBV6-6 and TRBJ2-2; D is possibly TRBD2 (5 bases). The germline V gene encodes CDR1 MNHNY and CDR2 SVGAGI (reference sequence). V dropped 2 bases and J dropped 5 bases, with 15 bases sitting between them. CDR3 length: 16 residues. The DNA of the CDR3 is TGTGCCAGCAGTTACCCTCTCGGACTTACAACCGGGGAGCTGTTTTTT. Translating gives CASSYPLGLTTGELFF.

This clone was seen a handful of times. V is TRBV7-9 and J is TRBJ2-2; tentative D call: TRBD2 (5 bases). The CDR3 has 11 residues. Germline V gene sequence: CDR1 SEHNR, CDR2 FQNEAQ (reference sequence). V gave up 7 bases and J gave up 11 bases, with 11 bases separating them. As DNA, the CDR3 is TGTGCCAGCAAAATAAGCGGAGAGCTGTTTTTT. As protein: CASKISGELFF.

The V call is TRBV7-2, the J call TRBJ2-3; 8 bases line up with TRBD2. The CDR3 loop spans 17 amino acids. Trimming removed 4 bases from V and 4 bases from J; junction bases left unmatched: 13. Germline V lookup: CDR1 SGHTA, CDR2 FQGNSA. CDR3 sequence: CASSSRGRTSSPDTQYF. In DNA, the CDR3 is TGTGCCAGCAGCTCCAGGGGCCGGACTAGCTCCCCAGATACGCAGTATTTT.

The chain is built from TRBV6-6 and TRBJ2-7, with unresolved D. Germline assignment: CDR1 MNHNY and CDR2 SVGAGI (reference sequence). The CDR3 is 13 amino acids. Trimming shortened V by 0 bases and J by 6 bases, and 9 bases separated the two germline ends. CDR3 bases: TGTGCCAGCAGTTACTCTGCGGTCAGCGAGCAGTACTTC. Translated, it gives CASSYSAVSEQYF.